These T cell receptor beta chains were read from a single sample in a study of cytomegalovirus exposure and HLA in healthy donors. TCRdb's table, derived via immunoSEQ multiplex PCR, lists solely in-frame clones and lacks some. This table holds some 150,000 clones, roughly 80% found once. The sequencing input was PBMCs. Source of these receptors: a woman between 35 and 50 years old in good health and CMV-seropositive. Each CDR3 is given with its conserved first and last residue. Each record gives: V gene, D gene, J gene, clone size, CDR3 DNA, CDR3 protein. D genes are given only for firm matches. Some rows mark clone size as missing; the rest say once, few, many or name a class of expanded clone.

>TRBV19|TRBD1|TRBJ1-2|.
TGTGCCAGTAGTATTGGACAGGGGGCTTTTGGCTACACCTTC
CASSIGQGAFGYTF
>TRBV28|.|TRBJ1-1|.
TGTGCCAGCAGTTTAGGCCAGGGGAGGGGAACTGAAGCTTTCTTT
CASSLGQGRGTEAFF
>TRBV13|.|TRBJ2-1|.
TGTGCCAGCAGCCGGTCTTGGTACAATGAGCAGTTCTTC
CASSRSWYNEQFF
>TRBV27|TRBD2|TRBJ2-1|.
TGTGCCAGCAGTTTCCCCCCTAGCGGGAGCGCCGGATATGAGCAGTTCTTC
CASSFPPSGSAGYEQFF
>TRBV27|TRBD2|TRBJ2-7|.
TGTGCCAGCAGTCTCGGACTAGCGGGAAGGTCCTACGAGCAGTACTTC
CASSLGLAGRSYEQYF
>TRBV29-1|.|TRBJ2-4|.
TGCACGGTGGCGGCAGACAACATTCAGTACTTC
CTVAADNIQYF
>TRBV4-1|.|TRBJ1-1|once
TGCGCCAGCAGCCAAGAATCTGGGGGGATAGGCACTGAAGCTTTCTTT
CASSQESGGIGTEAFF
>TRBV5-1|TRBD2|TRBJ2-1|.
TGCGCCAGCAGCTTGGAGCCTAGCGGGAGGGGGGGTGAGCAGTTCTTC
CASSLEPSGRGGEQFF
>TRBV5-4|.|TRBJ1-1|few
TGTGCCAGCAGCTTCGCTCAACTTCCCAACACTGAAGCTTTCTTT
CASSFAQLPNTEAFF
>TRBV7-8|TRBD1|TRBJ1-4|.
TGTGCCAGCAGCTTCCGATTGGGACAGACCTTTAATGAAAAACTGTTTTTT
CASSFRLGQTFNEKLFF
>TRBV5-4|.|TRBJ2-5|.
TGTGCCAGCAGCGGAACAGGGCGGGAGACCCAGTACTTC
CASSGTGRETQYF
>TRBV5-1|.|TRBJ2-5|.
TGCGCCAGCAGCCGCGGGACGAAACCGGGAGAGACCCAGTACTTC
CASSRGTKPGETQYF
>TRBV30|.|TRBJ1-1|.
TGTGCCTGGATTACAAGGAACACTGAAGCTTTCTTT
CAWITRNTEAFF
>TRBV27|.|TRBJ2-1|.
TGTGCCAGCAGTTTAGAGGGTAGCTCCTACAATGAGCAGTTCTTC
CASSLEGSSYNEQFF
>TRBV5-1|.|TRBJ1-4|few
TGCGCCAGCAGCTTGGACAGGGTTCGTGAAAAACTGTTTTTT
CASSLDRVREKLFF
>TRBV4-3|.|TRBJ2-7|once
TGCGCCAGCAGCCAAGTTACAGGGAGCGAGCAGTACTTC
CASSQVTGSEQYF
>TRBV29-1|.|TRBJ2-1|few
TGCAGCGTCTCGAATGAGCAGTTCTTC
CSVSNEQFF
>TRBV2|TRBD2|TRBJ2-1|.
TGTGCAGAAATGGGGCTAGCGGGTGACAATGAGCAGTTCTTC
CAEMGLAGDNEQFF
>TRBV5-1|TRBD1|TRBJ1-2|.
TGCGCCAGCAGCTTATACCGGGACAGGCTCGGGGGCTACACCTTC
CASSLYRDRLGGYTF
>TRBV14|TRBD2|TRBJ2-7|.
TGTGCCAGCAGCCAAGATCGGGGGGGGCGCTACGAGCAGTACTTC
CASSQDRGGRYEQYF